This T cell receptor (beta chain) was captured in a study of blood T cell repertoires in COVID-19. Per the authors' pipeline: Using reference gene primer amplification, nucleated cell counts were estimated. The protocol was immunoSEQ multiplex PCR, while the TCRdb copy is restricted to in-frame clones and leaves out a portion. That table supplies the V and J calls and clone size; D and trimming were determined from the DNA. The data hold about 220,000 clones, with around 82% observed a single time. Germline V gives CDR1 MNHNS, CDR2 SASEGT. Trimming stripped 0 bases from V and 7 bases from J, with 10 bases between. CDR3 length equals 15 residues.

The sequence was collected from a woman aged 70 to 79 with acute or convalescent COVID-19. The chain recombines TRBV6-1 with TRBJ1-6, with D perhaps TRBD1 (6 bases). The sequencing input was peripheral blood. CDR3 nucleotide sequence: TGTGCCAGCAGTGAAGCGTGGCAGGGGAATTCACCCCTCCACTTT. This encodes CASSEAWQGNSPLHF.